One sample yielded the 8 T cell receptor beta chains listed below, sequenced in a study of CD4 T cells in relation to SARS-CoV-2 and coronaviruses. The protocol was immunoSEQ multiplex PCR, while the TCRdb copy is restricted to in-frame clones and leaves out a portion. The table lists about 36,000 clones, 77% of them singletons. Their cognate antigens are unknown. The sequenced material came from memory CD4+ T cells from PBMCs, cultured in vitro. The receptor source for this set is an adult with COVID-19.

This sequence joins TRBV27 and TRBJ2-7; 7 bases match TRBD2. CDR3 length equals 14 residues. With V trimmed by 3 bases and J by 3 bases, 5 bases remained unmatched. Germline CDR1 reads MNHEY; CDR2 reads SMNVEV (reference sequence). Written as DNA, the CDR3 is TGTGCCAGCAGTTTTGGGACGGGGGGCTACGAGCAGTACTTC. It encodes CASSFGTGGYEQYF.

V and J are TRBV5-6 and TRBJ1-4; 7 bases are shared with TRBD1. The CDR3 sequence is 15 residues long. The junction had 10 bases not matched to a gene; V was cut back by 4 bases and J by 7 bases. Germline CDR1 reads SGHDT; CDR2 reads YYEEEE. CDR3 sequence reads: CASSLSRQGLEKLFF. The CDR3 DNA reads as TGTGCCAGCAGCCTTTCCCGACAGGGACTTGAAAAACTGTTTTTT.

This clone was observed a few times. The V gene is TRBV3-1 (or the pseudogene TRBV3-2), the J gene TRBJ2-2; D ambiguous. The CDR3 is made up of 15 amino acids. V lost 6 bases to trimming and J lost 4 bases, with 15 bases between them. CDR1 LGHDT and CDR2 YNNKEL come from the germline V gene (reference sequence). The CDR3 loop is CASRPETEPTGELFF. The CDR3 DNA is TGTGCCAGCAGGCCGGAAACAGAACCCACCGGGGAGCTGTTTTTT.

The gene calls are TRBV4-2 and TRBJ2-1; 15 bases line up with TRBD2. V shed 1 base and J 1 base; nucleotides not matched to a gene: 11. This CDR3 spans 21 amino acids. Germline CDR1 LGHNA, CDR2 YNFKEQ. The CDR3 coding sequence is TGTGCCAGCAGCCAAGGTCCCCCCACCGGGACTAGCGGGAGGTCCTACAATGAGCAGTTCTTC. Translation gives CASSQGPPTGTSGRSYNEQFF.

The chain links TRBV5-1 to TRBJ2-7; TRBD2 agrees at 11 bases. Germline loops: CDR1 SGHRS, CDR2 YFSETQ. This CDR3 spans 16 amino acids. V lost 6 bases and J lost 2; bases outside the gene matches: 10. The CDR3 DNA reads TGCGCCAGCAACCGACCTCTAGCGGGGGGAACCTACGAGCAGTACTTC. Its protein is CASNRPLAGGTYEQYF.

The chain is built from TRBV5-1 and TRBJ2-5; the D is unclear. Germline V lookup: CDR1 SGHRS, CDR2 YFSETQ. The ends were cut back, 4 bases at V and 5 bases at J, with 15 bases in the middle. This CDR3 comprises 14 residues. The CDR3 spells CASSPVRSGETQYF. The CDR3 nucleotides read TGCGCCAGCAGCCCGGTCCGTTCTGGCGAGACCCAGTACTTC.

The CDR3 reads CASSLAPGGLALSEQFF. Written as DNA, the CDR3 is TGTGCCAGCAGCTTAGCCCCGGGTGGACTAGCCCTCTCTGAGCAGTTCTTC. The chain is built from TRBV11-2 and TRBJ2-1; 8 bases are a match to TRBD2. Germline CDR1 SGHAT, CDR2 FQNNGV. The CDR3 is made up of 17 amino acids. J was trimmed by 9 bases and V by 1 base; bases with no gene match: 14.

The chain uses TRBV5-1 and TRBJ1-3; 9 bases fit TRBD1. Germline CDR1 is SGHRS and CDR2 is YFSETQ. V was clipped by 4 bases and J by 0 bases; unmatched bases: 5. The CDR3 is made up of 16 amino acids. The CDR3 protein is CASSSGTGNSGNTIYF. DNA for the CDR3: TGCGCCAGCAGCAGTGGGACAGGGAACTCTGGAAACACCATATATTTT.